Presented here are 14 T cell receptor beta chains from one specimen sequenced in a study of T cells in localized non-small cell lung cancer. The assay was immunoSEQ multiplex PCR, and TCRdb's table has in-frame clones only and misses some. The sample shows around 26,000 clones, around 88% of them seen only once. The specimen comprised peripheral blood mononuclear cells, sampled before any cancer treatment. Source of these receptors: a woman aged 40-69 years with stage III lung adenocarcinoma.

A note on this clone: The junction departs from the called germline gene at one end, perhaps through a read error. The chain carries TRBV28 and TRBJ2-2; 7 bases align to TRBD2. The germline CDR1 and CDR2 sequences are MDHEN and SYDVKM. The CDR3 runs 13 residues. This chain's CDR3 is CASSFTSPGGLFF. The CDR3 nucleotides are TGTGCCAGCAGTTTTACTTCACCGGGGGGGCTGTTTTTT.

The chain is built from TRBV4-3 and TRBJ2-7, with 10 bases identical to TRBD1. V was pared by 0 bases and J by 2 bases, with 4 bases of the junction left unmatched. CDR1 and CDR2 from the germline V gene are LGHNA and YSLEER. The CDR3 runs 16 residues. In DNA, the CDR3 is TGCGCCAGCAGCCAAGATCCCGGGACAGGGGCCTACGAGCAGTACTTC. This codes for CASSQDPGTGAYEQYF.

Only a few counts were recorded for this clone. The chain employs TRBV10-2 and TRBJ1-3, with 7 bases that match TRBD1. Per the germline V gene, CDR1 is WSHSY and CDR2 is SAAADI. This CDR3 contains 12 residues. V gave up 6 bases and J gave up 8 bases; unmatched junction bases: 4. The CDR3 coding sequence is TGCGCCAGCAGGACAGGGCGGGACACCATATATTTT. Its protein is CASRTGRDTIYF.

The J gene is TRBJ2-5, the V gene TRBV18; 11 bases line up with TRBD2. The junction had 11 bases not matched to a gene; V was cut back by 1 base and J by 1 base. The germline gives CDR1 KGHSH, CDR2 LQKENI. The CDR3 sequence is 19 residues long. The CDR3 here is CASSPRGLAGGKGQETQYF. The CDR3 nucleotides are TGTGCCAGCTCACCACGGGGCCTAGCGGGAGGTAAAGGCCAAGAGACCCAGTACTTC.

The CDR3 here is CASTRGGLRETQYF. The CDR3 DNA sequence: TGTGCCAGCACGAGGGGGGGCCTCCGGGAGACCCAGTACTTC. The chain couples TRBV6-1 to TRBJ2-5; tentatively, D is TRBD2 (7 bases). Trimming removed 7 bases at V and 5 bases at J, with 17 bases between. From germline, CDR1 is MNHNS and CDR2 SASEGT. The CDR3 is made up of 14 amino acids.

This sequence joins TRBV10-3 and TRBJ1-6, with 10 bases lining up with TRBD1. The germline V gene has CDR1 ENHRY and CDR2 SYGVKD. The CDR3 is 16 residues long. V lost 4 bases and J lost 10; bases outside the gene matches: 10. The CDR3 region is CAISVGQGSLGSPLHF. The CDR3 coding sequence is TGTGCCATCAGTGTGGGACAGGGGTCTCTAGGGTCACCCCTCCACTTT.

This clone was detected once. The CDR3 coding sequence is TGTGCCACCAGCAGGACAGTTGATCAGCCCCAGCATTTT. As protein: CATSRTVDQPQHF. This chain connects TRBV15 to TRBJ1-5; D is possibly TRBD1 (5 bases). Per the germline V gene, CDR1 is LNHNV and CDR2 is YYDKDF (reference sequence). V was pared by 3 bases and J by 5 bases, with 8 bases between. The CDR3 has 13 amino acids. Filled out from reference TRBV15 and TRBJ1-5, the complete variable domain reads DAMVIQNPRYQVTQFGKPVTLSCSQTLNHNVMYWYQQKSSQAPKLLFHYYDKDFNNEADTPDNFQSRRPNTSFCFLDIRSPGLGDTAMYLCATSRTVDQPQHFGDGTRLSIL.

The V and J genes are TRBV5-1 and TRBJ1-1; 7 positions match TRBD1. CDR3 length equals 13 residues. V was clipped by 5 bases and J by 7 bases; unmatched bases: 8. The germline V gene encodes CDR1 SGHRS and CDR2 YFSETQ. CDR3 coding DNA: TGCGCCAGCAGTTCTCTGGGGACAGATGAAGCTTTCTTT. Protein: CASSSLGTDEAFF.

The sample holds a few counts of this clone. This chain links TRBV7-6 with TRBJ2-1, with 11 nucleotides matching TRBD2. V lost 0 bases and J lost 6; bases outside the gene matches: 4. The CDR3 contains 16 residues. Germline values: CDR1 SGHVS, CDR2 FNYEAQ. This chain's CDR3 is CASSLASGRAGNEQFF. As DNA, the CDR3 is TGTGCCAGCAGCTTAGCTAGCGGGAGGGCCGGCAATGAGCAGTTCTTC.

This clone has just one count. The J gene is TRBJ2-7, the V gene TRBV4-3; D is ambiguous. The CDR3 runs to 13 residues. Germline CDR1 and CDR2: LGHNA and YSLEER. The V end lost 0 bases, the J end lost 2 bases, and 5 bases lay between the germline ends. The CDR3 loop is CASSQDWAYEQYF. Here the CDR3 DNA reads TGCGCCAGCAGCCAAGATTGGGCCTACGAGCAGTACTTC.

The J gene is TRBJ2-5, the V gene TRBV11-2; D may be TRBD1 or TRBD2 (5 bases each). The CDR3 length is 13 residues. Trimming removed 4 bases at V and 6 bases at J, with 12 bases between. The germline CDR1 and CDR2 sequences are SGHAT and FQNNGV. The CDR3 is CASSSGPDKTQYF. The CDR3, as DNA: TGTGCCAGCAGCTCGGGACCCGATAAGACCCAGTACTTC.

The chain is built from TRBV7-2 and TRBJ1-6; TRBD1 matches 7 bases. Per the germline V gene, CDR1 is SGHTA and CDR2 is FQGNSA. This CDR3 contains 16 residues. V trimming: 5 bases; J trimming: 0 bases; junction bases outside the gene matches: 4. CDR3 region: CASSRDSSSYNSPLHF. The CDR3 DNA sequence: TGTGCCAGCAGCCGGGACAGCAGCTCCTATAATTCACCCCTCCACTTT.

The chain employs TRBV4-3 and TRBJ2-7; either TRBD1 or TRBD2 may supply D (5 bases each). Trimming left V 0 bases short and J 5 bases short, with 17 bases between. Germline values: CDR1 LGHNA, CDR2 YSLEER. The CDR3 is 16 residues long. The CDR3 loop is CASSQDRSARGDEQYF. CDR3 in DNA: TGCGCCAGCAGCCAAGATAGGTCAGCCCGGGGCGACGAGCAGTACTTC.

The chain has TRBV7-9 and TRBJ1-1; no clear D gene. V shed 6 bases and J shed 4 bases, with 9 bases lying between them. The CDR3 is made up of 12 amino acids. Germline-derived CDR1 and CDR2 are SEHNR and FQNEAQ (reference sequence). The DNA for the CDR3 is TGTGCCAGCAGTAGTCCCGCCACTGAAGCTTTCTTT. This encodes CASSSPATEAFF.